This record covers a single TCR beta chain. Its cognate antigen is unknown. The CDR3 totals 17 residues. The PCR had 60 Vbeta and 13 Jbeta primers. The repertoire was sequenced with immunoSEQ multiplex PCR; TCRdb's copy has only in-frame clones and lacks some. Of fewer than 150,000 clones listed, around 83% are singletons. The data belong to a study of cytomegalovirus exposure and HLA in healthy donors. At the level of the study: As released early, the data held 65 million to 90 million unique TCRs from HLA-typed donors.

Study observations and caveats: Judged likely to be a sequencing artifact was a cluster of highly shared sequence variants. According to reports, the classifier identified cytomegalovirus status with high specificity and sensitivity.

V is TRBV12-2 and J is TRBJ1-4. TRBV12-2 is marked as a pseudogene. This sequence was found in a woman under 40 in good health and CMV-seropositive. Sample: PBMCs. CDR3 coding DNA: TGTGCAAGTCGCTTAGCGGACTGGGTTGCAACTAATGAAAAACTGTTTTTT. This sequence encodes CASRLADWVATNEKLFF.